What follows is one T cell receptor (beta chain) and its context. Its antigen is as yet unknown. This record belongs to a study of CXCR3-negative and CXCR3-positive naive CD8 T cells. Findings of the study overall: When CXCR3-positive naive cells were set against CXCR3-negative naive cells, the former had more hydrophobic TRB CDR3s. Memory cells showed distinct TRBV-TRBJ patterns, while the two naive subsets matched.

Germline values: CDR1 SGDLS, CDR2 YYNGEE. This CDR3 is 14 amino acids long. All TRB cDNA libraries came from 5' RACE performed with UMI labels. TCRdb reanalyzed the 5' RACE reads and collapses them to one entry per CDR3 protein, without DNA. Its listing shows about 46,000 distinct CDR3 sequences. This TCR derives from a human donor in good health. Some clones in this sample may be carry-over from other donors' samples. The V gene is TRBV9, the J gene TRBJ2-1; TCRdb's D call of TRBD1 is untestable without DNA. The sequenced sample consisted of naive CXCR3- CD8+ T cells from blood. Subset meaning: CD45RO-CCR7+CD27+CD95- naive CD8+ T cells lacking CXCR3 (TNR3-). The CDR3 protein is CASSVEDRVDEQFF.